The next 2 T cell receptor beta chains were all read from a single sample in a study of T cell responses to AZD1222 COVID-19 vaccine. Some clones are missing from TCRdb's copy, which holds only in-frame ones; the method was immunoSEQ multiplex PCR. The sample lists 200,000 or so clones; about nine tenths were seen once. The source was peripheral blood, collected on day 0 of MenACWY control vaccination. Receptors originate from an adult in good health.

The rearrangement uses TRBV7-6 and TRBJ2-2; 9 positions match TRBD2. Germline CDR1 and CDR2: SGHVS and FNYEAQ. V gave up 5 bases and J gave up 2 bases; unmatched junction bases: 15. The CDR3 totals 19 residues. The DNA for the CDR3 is TGTGCCAGCAGCCCCCTCTTAGCGGGAGCCACTATCAACACCGGGGAGCTGTTTTTT. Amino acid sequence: CASSPLLAGATINTGELFF.

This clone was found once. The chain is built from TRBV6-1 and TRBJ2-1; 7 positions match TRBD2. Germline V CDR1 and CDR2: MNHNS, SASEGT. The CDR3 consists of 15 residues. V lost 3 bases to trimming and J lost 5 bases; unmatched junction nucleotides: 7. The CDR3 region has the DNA TGTGCCAGCAGTGAGCCGGGACTACCAAACAATGAGCAGTTCTTC. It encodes CASSEPGLPNNEQFF.